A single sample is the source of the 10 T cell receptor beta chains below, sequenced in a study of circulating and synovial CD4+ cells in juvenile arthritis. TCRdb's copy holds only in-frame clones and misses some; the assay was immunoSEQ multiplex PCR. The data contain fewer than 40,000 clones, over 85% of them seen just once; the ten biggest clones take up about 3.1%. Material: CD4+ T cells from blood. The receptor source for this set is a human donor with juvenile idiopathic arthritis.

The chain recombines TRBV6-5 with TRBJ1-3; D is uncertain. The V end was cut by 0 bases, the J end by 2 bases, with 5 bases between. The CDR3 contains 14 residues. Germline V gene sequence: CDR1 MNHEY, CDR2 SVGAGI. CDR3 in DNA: TGTGCCAGCAGTTACTCGAGTGCTGGAAACACCATATATTTT. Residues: CASSYSSAGNTIYF.

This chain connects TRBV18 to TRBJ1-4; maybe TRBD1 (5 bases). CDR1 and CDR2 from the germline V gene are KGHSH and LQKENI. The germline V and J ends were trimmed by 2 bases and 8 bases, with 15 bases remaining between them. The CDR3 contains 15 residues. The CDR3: CASSPTGHLKEKLFF. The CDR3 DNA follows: TGTGCCAGCTCACCAACCGGACATTTAAAAGAAAAACTGTTTTTT.

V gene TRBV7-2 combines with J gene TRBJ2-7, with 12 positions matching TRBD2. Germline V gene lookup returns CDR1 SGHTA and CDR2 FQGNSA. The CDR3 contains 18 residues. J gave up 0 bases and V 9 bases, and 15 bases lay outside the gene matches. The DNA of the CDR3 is TGTGCCAGTGAATTCTCCGGGACTAGCGGGCGTTTCTCCTACGAGCAGTACTTC. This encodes CASEFSGTSGRFSYEQYF.

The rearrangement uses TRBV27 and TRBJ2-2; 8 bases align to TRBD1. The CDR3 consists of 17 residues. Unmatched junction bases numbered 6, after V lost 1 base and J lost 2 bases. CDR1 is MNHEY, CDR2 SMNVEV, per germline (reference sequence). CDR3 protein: CASSLFGTGQNTGELFF. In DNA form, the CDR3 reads TGTGCCAGCAGTTTATTCGGGACAGGCCAAAACACCGGGGAGCTGTTTTTT.

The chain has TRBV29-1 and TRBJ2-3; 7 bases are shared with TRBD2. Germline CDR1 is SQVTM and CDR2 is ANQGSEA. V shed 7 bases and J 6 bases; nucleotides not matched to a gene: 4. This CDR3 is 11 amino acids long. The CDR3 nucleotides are TGCAGCGGCGGGAGCTTCGATACGCAGTATTTT. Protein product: CSGGSFDTQYF.

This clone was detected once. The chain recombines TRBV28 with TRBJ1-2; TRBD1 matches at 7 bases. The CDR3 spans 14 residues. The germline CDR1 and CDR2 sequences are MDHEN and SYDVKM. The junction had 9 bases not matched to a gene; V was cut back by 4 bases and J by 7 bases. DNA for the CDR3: TGTGCCAGCAGTTCGACAGGGAGAGGGTCTGGCTACACCTTC. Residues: CASSSTGRGSGYTF.

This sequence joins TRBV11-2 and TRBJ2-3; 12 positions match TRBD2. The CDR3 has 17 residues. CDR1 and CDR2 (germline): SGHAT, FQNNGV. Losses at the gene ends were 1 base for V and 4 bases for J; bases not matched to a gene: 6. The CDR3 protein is CASSLALAGGAADTQYF. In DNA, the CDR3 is TGTGCCAGCAGCTTAGCACTAGCGGGAGGTGCGGCAGATACGCAGTATTTT.

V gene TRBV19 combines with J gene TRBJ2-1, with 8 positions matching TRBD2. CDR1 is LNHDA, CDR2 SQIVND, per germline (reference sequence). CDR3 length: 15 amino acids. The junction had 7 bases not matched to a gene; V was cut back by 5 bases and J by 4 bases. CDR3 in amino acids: CASSYTGGPYNEQFF. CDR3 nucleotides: TGTGCCAGTAGTTATACGGGAGGGCCGTACAATGAGCAGTTCTTC.

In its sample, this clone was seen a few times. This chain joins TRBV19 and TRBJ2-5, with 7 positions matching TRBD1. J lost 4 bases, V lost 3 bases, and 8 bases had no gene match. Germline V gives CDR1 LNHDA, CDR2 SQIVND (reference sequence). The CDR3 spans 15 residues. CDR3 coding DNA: TGTGCCAGTAGTATGGGCTTCGACAGGGTAGAGACCCAGTACTTC. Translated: CASSMGFDRVETQYF.

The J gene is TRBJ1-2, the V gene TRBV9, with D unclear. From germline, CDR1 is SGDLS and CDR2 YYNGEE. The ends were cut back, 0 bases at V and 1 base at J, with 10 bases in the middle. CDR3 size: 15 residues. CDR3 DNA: TGTGCCAGCAGCGTAGGTACCACTCGTAACTATGGCTACACCTTC. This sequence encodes CASSVGTTRNYGYTF.